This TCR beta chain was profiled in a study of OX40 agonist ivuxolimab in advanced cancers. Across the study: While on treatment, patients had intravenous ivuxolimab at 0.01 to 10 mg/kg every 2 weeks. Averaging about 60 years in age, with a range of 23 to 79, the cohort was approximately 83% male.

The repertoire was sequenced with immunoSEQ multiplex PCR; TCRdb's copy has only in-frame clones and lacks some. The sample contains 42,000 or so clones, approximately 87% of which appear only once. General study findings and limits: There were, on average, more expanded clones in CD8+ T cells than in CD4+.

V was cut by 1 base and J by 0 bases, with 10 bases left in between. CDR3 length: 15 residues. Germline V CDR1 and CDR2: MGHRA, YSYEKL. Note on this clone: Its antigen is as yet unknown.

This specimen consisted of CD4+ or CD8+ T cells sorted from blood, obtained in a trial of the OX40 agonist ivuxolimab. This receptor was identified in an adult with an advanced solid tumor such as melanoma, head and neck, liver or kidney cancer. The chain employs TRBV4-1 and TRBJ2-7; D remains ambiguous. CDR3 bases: TGCGCCAGCAGCCAAGGGTACGGAAGCTCCTACGAGCAGTACTTC. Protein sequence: CASSQGYGSSYEQYF.